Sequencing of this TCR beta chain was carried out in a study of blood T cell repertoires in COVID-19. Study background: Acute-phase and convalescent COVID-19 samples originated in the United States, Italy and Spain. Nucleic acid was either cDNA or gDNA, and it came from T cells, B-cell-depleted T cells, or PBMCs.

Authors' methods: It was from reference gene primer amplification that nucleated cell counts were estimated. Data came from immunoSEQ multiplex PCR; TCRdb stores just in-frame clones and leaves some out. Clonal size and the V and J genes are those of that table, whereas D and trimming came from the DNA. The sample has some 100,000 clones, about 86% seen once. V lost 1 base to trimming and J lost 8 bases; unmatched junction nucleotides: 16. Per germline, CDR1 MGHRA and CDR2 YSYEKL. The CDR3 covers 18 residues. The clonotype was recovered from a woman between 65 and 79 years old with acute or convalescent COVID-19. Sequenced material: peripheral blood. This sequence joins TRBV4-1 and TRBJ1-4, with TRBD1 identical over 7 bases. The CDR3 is CASSQVPLRPGGREKLFF. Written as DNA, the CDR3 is TGCGCCAGCAGCCAAGTTCCGTTGAGGCCAGGGGGGCGAGAAAAACTGTTTTTT.